Below, 8 T cell receptor beta chains from the same sample are listed, as sequenced in a study of blood T cell repertoires in COVID-19. Profiling relied on immunoSEQ multiplex PCR, and the TCRdb table lists in-frame clones only, not all of them. Of a few hundred thousand clones in the sample, 75% to 90% were seen once. Source material: peripheral blood. All receptors come from a man aged 30 to 39 with active or convalescent COVID-19.

This chain connects TRBV3-1 (or the pseudogene TRBV3-2) to TRBJ2-5, with D perhaps TRBD2 (5 bases). The CDR3 is made up of 16 amino acids. From germline, CDR1 is LGHDT and CDR2 YNNKEL (reference sequence). Trimming stripped 2 bases from V and 6 bases from J, with 19 bases between. The CDR3 region has the DNA TGTGCCAGCAGCCAATGGGGTACAGCAGTCGGGAAGACCCAGTACTTC. This encodes CASSQWGTAVGKTQYF.

The chain carries TRBV2 and TRBJ1-4, with 7 bases that match TRBD1. V lost 6 bases to trimming and J lost 8 bases; unmatched junction nucleotides: 12. The germline CDR1 and CDR2 sequences are SNHLY and FYNNEI. The CDR3 length is 15 residues. The CDR3 is CASRLQGVKIEKLFF. The DNA for the CDR3 is TGTGCCAGCAGACTTCAGGGGGTTAAGATAGAAAAACTGTTTTTT. The full variable domain, in which reference TRBV2 and TRBJ1-4 provide the parts outside the CDR3, is EPEVTQTPSHQVTQMGQEVILRCVPISNHLYFYWYRQILGQKVEFLVSFYNNEISEKSEIFDDQFSVERPDGSNFTLKIRSTKLEDSAMYFCASRLQGVKIEKLFFGSGTQLSVL.

This chain uses TRBV10-1 with TRBJ1-1, with a weak D call TRBD1 (5 bases). CDR3 length: 13 amino acids. The V gene lost 4 bases and the J gene lost 4 bases, with 10 bases spanning the gap. CDR1 is WNHNN, CDR2 SYGVQD, per germline (reference sequence). CDR3 residues: CASSADSSTEAFF. DNA for the CDR3: TGCGCCAGCAGTGCCGACAGTTCCACTGAAGCTTTCTTT.

The chain carries TRBV5-1 and TRBJ2-7, with 12 bases aligning to TRBD1. Germline loops: CDR1 SGHRS, CDR2 YFSETQ. After removal of 4 bases from V and 7 bases from J, the junction contained 12 bases not matched to a gene. This CDR3 has 16 residues. CDR3 in amino acids: CASSRHPGQGAGEQYF. CDR3 DNA sequence: TGCGCCAGCAGCCGACACCCGGGACAGGGGGCGGGGGAGCAGTACTTC. Filled out from reference TRBV5-1 and TRBJ2-7, the complete variable domain reads KAGVTQTPRYLIKTRGQQVTLSCSPISGHRSVSWYQQTPGQGLQFLFEYFSETQRNKGNFPGRFSGRQFSNSRSEMNVSTLELGDSALYLCASSRHPGQGAGEQYFGPGTRLTVT.

The chain uses TRBV15 and TRBJ1-3, with unresolved D. In germline, CDR1 is LNHNV, CDR2 YYDKDF (reference sequence). There are 17 residues in the CDR3. Trimming pared 0 bases from V and 0 bases from J, leaving 12 bases between. CDR3 region: CATSRDRVSHSGNTIYF. The CDR3 nucleotides are TGTGCCACCAGCAGAGATCGGGTTAGTCACTCTGGAAACACCATATATTTT. Full variable domain (remainder filled in from reference TRBV15 and TRBJ1-3): DAMVIQNPRYQVTQFGKPVTLSCSQTLNHNVMYWYQQKSSQAPKLLFHYYDKDFNNEADTPDNFQSRRPNTSFCFLDIRSPGLGDTAMYLCATSRDRVSHSGNTIYFGEGSWLTVV.

This chain uses TRBV11-2 with TRBJ2-7, with D possibly matching TRBD1 (7 bases). V was trimmed by 3 bases and J by 2 bases, leaving 14 bases between them. This CDR3 contains 15 residues. Germline lookup yields CDR1 SGHAT and CDR2 FQNNGV. CDR3 bases: TGTGCCAGCAGCTTGGAGGGACAGCTACCCTACGAGCAGTACTTC. Protein: CASSLEGQLPYEQYF.

J is TRBJ1-2 and V is TRBV13; 10 nucleotides match TRBD1. V dropped 2 bases and J dropped 6; count of bases not matched to a gene: 3. Germline CDR1 PRHDT, CDR2 FYEKMQ (reference sequence). The CDR3 covers 14 residues. This chain's CDR3 is CASSLRTGGHGYTF. The DNA of the CDR3 is TGTGCCAGCAGCTTAAGGACAGGGGGGCATGGCTACACCTTC.

The sample holds one count of this clone. The chain links TRBV11-2 to TRBJ2-7; a weak D match, TRBD2 (6 bases). This CDR3 region has 16 residues. V lost 5 bases and J lost 0, with 17 bases in between. Germline CDR1 and CDR2: SGHAT and FQNNGV. As DNA, the CDR3 is TGTGCCAGCAGCCTTGGACGGAGGGGCATCTCCTACGAGCAGTACTTC. Translation gives CASSLGRRGISYEQYF.